The 4 T cell receptor beta chains below come from one sample, sequenced in a study of blood T cells in healthy people across ages. Through a sample-barcoded 5' primer and a J-beta primer mix, a second PCR was run for roughly 6 to 11 cycles. TCRdb analysed the 5' RACE reads with MiXCR anew, one entry per CDR3 protein. Here the sample spans over a million distinct CDR3 sequences, around 40% being singletons. The sample consisted of blood. These receptors originate from a woman aged 18-30 years in good health.

This clonotype was counted only a few times. This rearrangement joins TRBV6-1 to TRBJ2-7, with 8 bases fitting TRBD2. The V gene end was trimmed by 3 bases and the J gene end by 2 bases; junction bases not matched to a gene: 3. The CDR3 is 14 residues long. Germline V gene lookup returns CDR1 MNHNS and CDR2 SASEGT. The CDR3 region is CASSERRGAYEQYF. CDR3 sequence (DNA): TGTGCCAGCAGTGAGAGGCGGGGGGCCTACGAGCAGTACTTC.

This clonotype has only a few counts. V gene TRBV7-2 combines with J gene TRBJ2-2, with D unresolved. The CDR3 is 14 amino acids. The V end lost 5 bases, the J end lost 0 bases, and 7 bases lay between the germline ends. CDR1 is SGHTA, CDR2 FQGNSA, per germline. The CDR3 DNA follows: TGTGCCAGCAGCACACCGACGAACACCGGGGAGCTGTTTTTT. Its translation: CASSTPTNTGELFF.

V usage is TRBV9 and J usage is TRBJ1-2; TRBD1 matches 11 bases. CDR1 is SGDLS, CDR2 YYNGEE, per germline. The CDR3 has 16 residues. V shed 0 bases, J shed 7 bases, and the junction held 8 bases outside the gene matches. The CDR3 sequence: CASSVASGQGALGYTF. The DNA of the CDR3 is TGTGCCAGCAGCGTAGCATCTGGACAGGGGGCGCTTGGCTACACCTTC.

The gene calls are TRBV5-1 and TRBJ2-1; unclear D gene. V lost 7 bases to trimming and J lost 5 bases, with 16 bases between them. The CDR3 runs to 14 residues. CDR1 and CDR2 (germline): SGHRS, YFSETQ. The CDR3 DNA sequence: TGCGCCAGCGCTGCAGGATCGTCTAACAATGAGCAGTTCTTC. It specifies CASAAGSSNNEQFF. The complete variable domain, with remaining parts taken from reference TRBV5-1 and TRBJ2-1, reads KAGVTQTPRYLIKTRGQQVTLSCSPISGHRSVSWYQQTPGQGLQFLFEYFSETQRNKGNFPGRFSGRQFSNSRSEMNVSTLELGDSALYLCASAAGSSNNEQFFGPGTRLTVL.